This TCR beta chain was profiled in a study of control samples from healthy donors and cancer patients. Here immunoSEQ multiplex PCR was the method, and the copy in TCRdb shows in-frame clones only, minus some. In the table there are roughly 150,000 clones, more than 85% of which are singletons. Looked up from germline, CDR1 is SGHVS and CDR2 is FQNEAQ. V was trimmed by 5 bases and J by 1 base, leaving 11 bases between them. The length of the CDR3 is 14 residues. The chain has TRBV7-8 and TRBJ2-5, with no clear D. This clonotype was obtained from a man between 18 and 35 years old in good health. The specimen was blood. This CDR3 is CASSPHSIQETQYF. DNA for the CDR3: TGTGCCAGCAGCCCACACAGTATCCAAGAGACCCAGTACTTC.